The table lists the clone carrying this TCR beta chain with a count of one. Its specificity is unknown. This sample was taken from a study of T cells in Graves' hyperthyroidism and ophthalmopathy. Regarding the study as a whole: Most clonotypes expanded in thyroid above 0.001 were likewise present in blood. Stable hyperthyroidism was separated from ophthalmopathy by a model based on 13 V-J features.

RNA transcripts gave rise to amplified TCR beta CDR3 regions. A first-round RT-PCR of the TCR CDR3 used the HTBI primer set. TCRdb analysed the multiplex PCR reads with MiXCR anew, one entry per CDR3 protein. This table holds over 400,000 distinct CDR3 sequences, roughly 15% found once. Each diagnosis was grounded in clinical symptoms, serum thyroxine and TRAb, thyroid ultrasound, and orbital computed tomography. This CDR3 is 12 amino acids long. Germline V gene sequence: CDR1 SGHDT, CDR2 YYEEEE. Trimming cost V 4 bases and J 7 bases, with 11 bases left between them. Sequencing used blood. This TCR came from a man aged 18 to 30 with Graves' ophthalmopathy. V gene TRBV5-6 combines with J gene TRBJ2-5; D is undetermined. The CDR3 region is CASSREKGTQYF. The CDR3 DNA is TGTGCCAGCAGCCGCGAGAAAGGGACCCAGTACTTC.